This paragraph covers one T cell receptor beta chain sequence. Its antigen remains undetermined. No much larger clone exists at a distance of one base, and base qualities are not known. The sample belongs to a study of pediatric ulcerative colitis (dated by TCRdb to about 2019). In the study overall: More than five ulcerative colitis patients had pancolitis and two had left-sided colitis, with histology consistent with ulcerative colitis in all. Nine newly diagnosed, treatment-naive pediatric ulcerative colitis patients and a handful of non-IBD control children each provided paired blood and rectal samples. By Pediatric Ulcerative Colitis Activity Index, mild disease was classified in two patients, moderate disease in four and acute severe colitis in three. Results and caveats for the whole study, not just this receptor: Only a handful of individuals were included in the healthy control group, which was small. Features of the rectal repertoire distinguished controls, mild-moderate colitis patients and acute severe colitis patients, and in acute severe colitis, rectal diversity was reduced because of clonal expansions. Autologous blood-rectal clonal overlap was significantly higher in ulcerative colitis patients than in controls, suggesting increased T cell trafficking to inflamed tissue. Because repertoires were derived from total lymphocyte DNA, patterns in rare subsets such as regulatory T cells may not have been reflected. For technical reasons, substantially fewer templates were yielded by the blood samples of two patients, and these blood samples were excluded from blood-rectal overlap analysis. Two rectal CDR3 clonotypes were detected in all ulcerative colitis patients and were not detected in any of the controls.

No immunosuppressive medication had been given to the ulcerative colitis patients before the diagnostic colonoscopy. Blood was sampled at the time of the colonoscopy. The Wizard kit (Promega) was used to extract genomic DNA from blood and intestinal samples. Using the immunoSEQ TRB Survey service, rearranged CDR3 beta regions were amplified from genomic DNA with multiplex V and J primers. To keep sequencing depth the same across samples, survey-level depth of up to 500,000 reads per sample was applied. The libraries were purified and pooled, then sequenced using Illumina technology. On the authors' methods: immunoSEQ online tools were used for productive clonality, sample overlap, pairwise scatters, CDR3 beta length, V/D/J gene usage and productiveness. Alongside Shannon and Simpson indices, calculated diversity was computed as the number of unique rearrangements divided by total templates, multiplied by 100. Principal component analysis used the R prcomp function and ggbiplot package on Z-score normalized data. Morisita's index was used to measure clonal overlap between blood and rectum within each subject. What TCRdb holds here is the immuneACCESS table cut down to in-frame rearrangements. Part of the clones is not present; checked against another copy, under half of the missing clones reflect an unresolved V gene, and the others are unexplained. From that table come the V and J calls and clone size; the DNA was used to work out D and trimming. This sample comprises fewer than 45,000 clones, around four fifths of them detected only once. The top ten clones comprise roughly 23% of the sample.

The CDR3 covers 15 residues, taking in both the cysteine and the phenylalanine. Only the CDR3 region is kept as DNA, spanning 45 bases read in frame from base 1. CDR1 and CDR2, per the germline V gene, are LGHNA and YNFKEQ. Trimming costs V 1 base and J 9 bases, and their ends lie 19 bases apart. The V and J genes are TRBV4-2 and TRBJ2-7, with an unclear D gene assignment. The sequenced sample was blood. The receptor's source is a girl aged 5 to 17 with moderate ulcerative colitis. The nucleotides are TGTGCCAGCAGCCAAGCCCAGTTAGCTCTACGAGGGCAGTACTTC. Translated, it gives CASSQAQLALRGQYF.